Listed here are 6 T cell receptor beta chains from one sample, sequenced in a study of a mutant IDH1 vaccine in newly diagnosed glioma. Libraries were prepared by immunoSEQ multiplex PCR; TCRdb keeps only in-frame clonotypes and omits some of them. Of tens of thousands of clones in the sample, roughly 76% were seen once. Specified time point: week 23, last vaccination. Topical imiquimod was applied with each vaccine dose, which held 300 ug of mutant IDH1 20-mer peptide. Their recognized antigens are unknown. The specimen was PBMCs, collected from a glioma patient whose treatment included an IDH1 peptide vaccine. These TCRs come from a man aged 40-49 years with glioma.

This clone was observed once. The rearrangement links TRBV4-2 to TRBJ2-7, with TRBD2 matching over 8 bases. Germline loops: CDR1 LGHNA, CDR2 YNFKEQ. The CDR3 loop spans 16 amino acids. With V trimmed by 0 bases and J by 3 bases, 7 bases remained unmatched. Written as DNA, the CDR3 is TGTGCCAGCAGCCAAGATAGAGCGGGGGCGCACTACGAGCAGTACTTC. Amino acids: CASSQDRAGAHYEQYF.

The chain is built from TRBV5-4 and TRBJ1-2; D unresolved. The V and J ends lost 3 bases and 0 bases respectively, with 12 bases between them. This CDR3 is built from 15 residues. Germline CDR1 SGHNT, CDR2 YYREEE (reference sequence). The chain's CDR3 is CASSSVGGSNYGYTF. As DNA, the CDR3 is TGTGCCAGCAGCTCGGTCGGCGGGTCTAACTATGGCTACACCTTC.

This clone has a single count. CDR3 nucleotide sequence: TGCGCCAGCAGCCAAGAAGGGGGGGACACAGATACGCAGTATTTT. Amino acid sequence: CASSQEGGDTDTQYF. The genes are TRBV4-3 and TRBJ2-3, with TRBD2 as a possible D gene (7 bases). Trimming removed 0 bases from V and 2 bases from J, with 9 bases in between. Germline V CDR1 and CDR2: LGHNA, YSLEER. CDR3 length: 15 residues.

This clone was seen a few times. This chain connects TRBV7-6 to TRBJ2-2; no clear D. The germline V and J ends were trimmed by 5 bases and 4 bases, with 11 bases remaining between them. CDR3 length: 14 amino acids. CDR1 SGHVS and CDR2 FNYEAQ come from the germline V gene. The CDR3 coding sequence is TGTGCCAGCAGCCTTAGTTCGGGCACCGGGGAGCTGTTTTTT. As protein: CASSLSSGTGELFF.

This clone appeared a few times. J is TRBJ1-5 and V is TRBV6-4; 7 positions match TRBD1. The germline CDR1 and CDR2 sequences are MRHNA and SNTAGT. The ends lost 5 bases at V and 4 bases at J; junction bases unmatched: 8. CDR3 length: 15 amino acids. CDR3 DNA: TGTGCCAGCAGTAAGTTTCCGGGACAGAATCAGCCCCAGCATTTT. It specifies CASSKFPGQNQPQHF.

The V and J genes are TRBV5-4 and TRBJ2-1; D remains unclear. V lost 3 bases and J lost 4, with 8 bases in between. The CDR3 is made up of 13 amino acids. Germline-derived CDR1 and CDR2 are SGHNT and YYREEE (reference sequence). CDR3 residues: CASSSPDYNEQFF. The DNA for the CDR3 is TGTGCCAGCAGCTCCCCGGATTACAATGAGCAGTTCTTC.